This paragraph reports one T cell receptor beta chain. The authors made TCR cDNA by 5'RACE template switching, adding a universal primer site and UMIs. Each CDR3 protein gets one entry after TCRdb re-called the 5' RACE reads with MiXCR. The profile shows about 400,000 distinct CDR3 sequences, roughly 6.2% of them singletons. These data are taken from a study of T cells after yellow fever vaccination. The CDR3 totals 16 residues. Germline CDR1 and CDR2: SGHRS and YFSETQ. V lost 0 bases and J lost 3, with 16 bases in between. The specimen comprised PBMCs, sampled 5 days after the yellow fever booster vaccination. The V gene is TRBV5-1, the J gene TRBJ2-7; TRBD1 might be the D (6 bases). This receptor was obtained from a man aged 30 to 39 who received the YFV17D yellow fever vaccine. The CDR3 DNA reads TGCGCCAGCAGCTTGGGACAGGTTCAAGGGAGCTACGAGCAGTACTTC. Amino acids: CASSLGQVQGSYEQYF.